This T cell receptor beta chain was identified during a study of CXCR3-negative and CXCR3-positive naive CD8 T cells. Study conclusions and caveats: Sequencing showed both naive subsets with comparably high diversity, and memory CD8+ cells much lower. CXCR3-negative naive cells had less hydrophobic TRB CDR3s than did CXCR3-positive naive cells. Naive subsets displayed similar surface CD5, and TCR strength was inferred from TRB CDR3 properties.

CDR1 is SQVTM, CDR2 ANQGSEA, per germline. The CDR3 runs to 13 residues. Preparation of TRB cDNA libraries relied on 5' RACE carrying UMI labels. TCRdb re-analyzed the 5' RACE reads; it lists each CDR3 protein once, without DNA. This sample lists approximately 100,000 distinct CDR3 sequences; its ten largest clones have just over 0.35%. About this clonotype itself: Antigen unknown.

What was sequenced was naive CXCR3+ CD8+ T cells from blood. Subset meaning: CD45RO-CCR7+CD27+CD95- naive CD8+ T cells expressing CXCR3 (TNR3+). This TCR derives from a human donor in good health. Some clones in this sample may be carry-over from other donors' samples. The gene calls are TRBV29-1 and TRBJ1-3; checking the TCRdb D call of TRBD1 is not possible without DNA. The CDR3 sequence: CSAQGDIGNTIYF. Supplemented by reference TRBV29-1 and TRBJ1-3, the full variable domain reads SAVISQKPSRDICQRGTSLTIQCQVDSQVTMMFWYRQQPGQSLTLIATANQGSEATYESGFVIDKFPISRPNLTFSTLTVSNMSPEDSSIYLCSAQGDIGNTIYFGEGSWLTVV.